The rows below give T cell receptor beta chains drawn from one sample of a study of blood T cell repertoires in COVID-19. TCRdb keeps only in-frame clones here, not all; method: immunoSEQ multiplex PCR. Of roughly 250,000 clones in the sample, about 85% were seen once. The sequenced material came from peripheral blood. These receptors came from a man aged 55 to 69 who had recovered from COVID-19. CDR3s include the opening cysteine and the closing phenylalanine or tryptophan. A D gene is named only where the DNA matches it firmly. Clone size is stated in some rows and not others, as once, few, many or a class when expanded.

size	V	J	D	DNA	CDR3
-	TRBV24-1	TRBJ2-1	-	TGTGCCACCAGTTCCCCCCGTGTATACAATGAGCAGTTCTTC	CATSSPRVYNEQFF
-	TRBV4-1	TRBJ2-5	TRBD1	TGCGCCAGCAGCCAAGATCCCGGGACAGGGGGTCTGGAGACCCAGTACTTC	CASSQDPGTGGLETQYF
-	TRBV4-2	TRBJ1-1	-	TGTGCCAGCAGCCAAGAGTCAGGGCTGGACACTGAAGCTTTCTTT	CASSQESGLDTEAFF
-	TRBV30	TRBJ1-1	-	TGTGCCTGGAGTATTAGAGGATATGAGGCTTTCTTT	CAWSIRGYEAFF
-	TRBV6-5	TRBJ2-7	-	TGTGCCAGCAGTCCCTCCGAGAGCTCCTACGAGCAGTACTTC	CASSPSESSYEQYF
-	TRBV2	TRBJ2-5	-	TGTGCCAGCAGTGAAGCGCTTCGGGGGAGGTTGGAGACCCAGTACTTC	CASSEALRGRLETQYF
-	TRBV6-1	TRBJ1-1	-	TGTGCCAGCAGTGAAGTCGTTTTTAGGGGGGGCAACACTGAAGCTTTCTTT	CASSEVVFRGGNTEAFF
-	TRBV10-2	TRBJ2-7	TRBD1	TGCGCCAGCAGTGAACGACAGGGGGCGAGCGAGCAGTACTTC	CASSERQGASEQYF
-	TRBV7-6	TRBJ2-4	TRBD1	TGTGCCAGCAGCTTATACGGAAGGGGACAGGGCCAAAACATTCAGTACTTC	CASSLYGRGQGQNIQYF
-	TRBV7-8	TRBJ1-5	-	TGTGCCAGCAGCCCCGCTGGCCCCTCATGGACTCAAAAGATGCATCAGCCCCAGCATTTT	CASSPAGPSWTQKMHQPQHF
-	TRBV21-1	TRBJ2-7	-	TGTGCCAGCAGCAATGAGGTCAGGACAGGGACCTACGAGCAGTACTTC	CASSNEVRTGTYEQYF
-	TRBV12-3/TRBV12-4	TRBJ2-1	-	TGTGCCTCGCGACAGCTAGCCTACAATGAGCAGTTCTTC	CASRQLAYNEQFF
-	TRBV11-2	TRBJ1-6	-	TGTGCCAGCAGCTTAGGGAGGGGTGGTAATTCACCCCTCCACTTT	CASSLGRGGNSPLHF
-	TRBV5-1	TRBJ2-1	-	TGCGCCAGCAGCTTGGTGGCTAGCCAGTCCTACAATGAGCAGTTCTTC	CASSLVASQSYNEQFF
-	TRBV5-4	TRBJ1-1	-	TGTGCCAGCAGCCCGGGTCCAGGGGCCATGAACACTGAAGCTTTCTTT	CASSPGPGAMNTEAFF
-	TRBV9	TRBJ1-1	TRBD1	TGTGCCAGCAGCGTAGTGGACAGGGAATATGAAGCTTTCTTT	CASSVVDREYEAFF
-	TRBV11-2	TRBJ2-7	-	TGTGCCAGCAGCTCCCTGGAGTACGAGCAGTACTTC	CASSSLEYEQYF
-	TRBV6-6	TRBJ1-2	TRBD1	TGTGCCAACTACGACAGGGGGCGTAACTATGGCTACACCTTC	CANYDRGRNYGYTF
-	TRBV6-5	TRBJ2-7	-	TGTGCCAGCAGTTACTCGAGGGGGGGCGGCAGCGAGCGGTACTTC	CASSYSRGGGSERYF
-	TRBV27	TRBJ2-7	-	TGTGCCAGCAGTTTATCCCCTAATAACCACGAGCAGTACTTC	CASSLSPNNHEQYF
once	TRBV19	TRBJ1-5	-	TGTGCCAGTAGTATACTGGGGGGGGCCCTTAGCAATCAGCCCCAGCATTTT	CASSILGGALSNQPQHF
-	TRBV19	TRBJ1-6	-	TGTGCCAGTCTCCCACGCGGACAGTACTATAATTCACCCCTCCACTTT	CASLPRGQYYNSPLHF
-	TRBV19	TRBJ2-6	TRBD1	TGTGCCAGTAGTACCGGACAGGGTACCGTCCTGACTTTC	CASSTGQGTVLTF
-	TRBV5-1	TRBJ2-2	-	TGCGCCAGCAGCTCAGGGGGGCTGTGGTCCGGGGAGCTGTTTTTT	CASSSGGLWSGELFF
-	TRBV27	TRBJ1-2	-	TGTGCCAGGGAGCGGGGAAGGTATGGCTACACCTTC	CARERGRYGYTF
-	TRBV5-1	TRBJ2-3	TRBD2	TGCGCCAGCAGCTCGCGGCTAGCGGGGGAAGATACGCAGTATTTT	CASSSRLAGEDTQYF
-	TRBV6-4	TRBJ2-5	TRBD1	TGTGCCAGCAGTGCCGGGACAGGGGGCGCGGAGACCCAGTACTTC	CASSAGTGGAETQYF
-	TRBV7-9	TRBJ1-1	TRBD1	TGTGCCAGCAGCTTGGGGACAGGGGGTAACACTGAAGCTTTCTTT	CASSLGTGGNTEAFF
-	TRBV2	TRBJ2-1	-	TGTGCCAGCAGTGTCCCCAGGGCGAGGAGTGGGAATGAGCAGTTCTTC	CASSVPRARSGNEQFF
-	TRBV18	TRBJ2-3	TRBD2	TGTGCCAGCTCCCCGGGACTAGCGGGGGGCCGCCCCTTCGAGTATTTT	CASSPGLAGGRPFEYF
once	TRBV27	TRBJ2-3	-	TGTGCCACGGGACTGGATACGCAGTATTTT	CATGLDTQYF
-	TRBV4-1	TRBJ1-5	-	TGCGCCAGCAGCCAAGAATCCTCTGCGAGGGGCAATCAGCCCCAGCATTTT	CASSQESSARGNQPQHF
-	TRBV2	TRBJ2-1	TRBD2	TGTGCCAGCAGTGAAGGGGTGGGACTACTTGAGCAGTTCTTC	CASSEGVGLLEQFF
-	TRBV12-3/TRBV12-4	TRBJ1-1	TRBD1	TGTGCCAGCAGTTTTCCAGGGGGAGGTGAAGCTTTCTTT	CASSFPGGGEAFF
-	TRBV9	TRBJ2-2	-	TGTGCCAGCAGCGTAGAATGGGGGGGCGGCACCGGGGAGCTGTTTTTT	CASSVEWGGGTGELFF
few	TRBV5-5	TRBJ2-1	TRBD2	TGTGCCAGCAGCTTTGCGGGGGGCCCAATAAATGAGCAGTTCTTC	CASSFAGGPINEQFF
-	TRBV9	TRBJ2-7	TRBD1	TGTGCCAGCAGCGTTAACCCGACAGGGGTGTACGAGCAGTACTTC	CASSVNPTGVYEQYF
-	TRBV18	TRBJ1-1	-	TGTGCCAGCTCACCACTGGGCTGGGGGCGCAGAACTGAAGCTTTCTTT	CASSPLGWGRRTEAFF
-	TRBV4-2	TRBJ1-6	-	TGTGCCAGCAGCCCCAATTCGGGTTCACCCCTCCACTTT	CASSPNSGSPLHF
-	TRBV30	TRBJ1-5	TRBD1	TGTGCCTGGTCGTCCCGGGACAGACCCTATCAGCCCCAGCATTTT	CAWSSRDRPYQPQHF
once	TRBV2	TRBJ1-2	TRBD1	TGTGCCAGCAGTGAAGCGTCAGACAGGGGGCCTGCTAACTATGGCTACACCTTC	CASSEASDRGPANYGYTF
-	TRBV27	TRBJ2-7	-	TGTGCCAGCAGGACAGGTAACTACGAGCAGTACTTC	CASRTGNYEQYF
once	TRBV18	TRBJ1-4	TRBD1	TGTGCCAGCTCAAGGACAGGAAATGAAAAACTGTTTTTT	CASSRTGNEKLFF
few	TRBV20-1	TRBJ2-1	-	TGCAGTGCTAGTGAGAGAAATCGCAATGAGCAGTTCTTC	CSASERNRNEQFF
-	TRBV7-2	TRBJ2-3	-	TGTGCCAGCAGCTTAGGGGGCGGGGAAGATACGCAGTATTTT	CASSLGGGEDTQYF
-	TRBV24-1	TRBJ2-7	TRBD1	TGTGCCACCAGTGATTCGCATGGGACAGCCCAACGCGAGCAGTACTTC	CATSDSHGTAQREQYF
-	TRBV11-2	TRBJ2-7	TRBD1	TGTGCCAGCAGCACTCGACAGGGGTCGAACGAGCAGTACTTC	CASSTRQGSNEQYF
once	TRBV7-9	TRBJ2-5	-	TGTGCCAGCAGCTTATCGGGGGGCGGCCAGGGTGAGACCCAGTACTTC	CASSLSGGGQGETQYF
-	TRBV9	TRBJ2-1	-	TGTGCCAGCAGCGCCTCAGGGGATAGTTACAATGAGCAGTTCTTC	CASSASGDSYNEQFF